These 31 T cell receptor beta chains were all obtained from the same sample, sequenced in a study of tumor and adjacent non-tumor tissue in lung cancer. The template was RNA from unsorted bulk tissue. More than 3 cm separated this lung sample from the edge of the tumor. The library came from three nested PCR rounds adapted from ARM-PCR protocols. TCRdb re-analysed the multiplex PCR reads in MiXCR, keeping a single row per CDR3 protein. The top ten hold 40% of the sample, which has some 80,000 distinct CDR3 sequences, about 80% seen once. The specimen was distant non-tumor lung tissue. Every receptor here comes from a man between 65 and 85 years old with non-small cell lung cancer.

Turning to this clonotype: The CDR3 does not end in the conserved phenylalanine or tryptophan, so this is likely a read error. The gene calls are TRBV12-5 and TRBJ1-5; the D is unclear. V was trimmed by 10 bases and J by 6 bases, leaving 19 bases between them. This CDR3 has 14 amino acids. Germline assignment: CDR1 LGHNT and CDR2 FRNRAP. The CDR3 DNA reads TGTGCTATTGGCCTTACCGCTCGCAGTCAGCCCCAGCATTAT. It translates to CAIGLTARSQPQHY.

About this clonotype itself: With a much larger clone just one base away, this may be a read error. The chain couples TRBV29-1 to TRBJ1-1; no clear D gene. The CDR3 extends over 15 amino acids. Germline V gives CDR1 SQVTM, CDR2 ANQGSEA. The CDR3 sequence: CSLEDLRFRNTEAFF. The DNA of the CDR3 is TGCAGCCTTGAAGATCTCCGGTTCCGAAACACTGAAGCTTTCTTT.

At least ten counts were recorded for this clonotype. The chain recombines TRBV10-3 with TRBJ2-4; 9 nucleotides align to TRBD2. Per germline, CDR1 ENHRY and CDR2 SYGVKD. Unmatched junction bases numbered 18, after V lost 3 bases and J lost 6 bases. The CDR3 sequence is 19 residues long. The DNA for the CDR3 is TGTGCCATCAGTGATTATGATGGCGGGAGGGCCCTCGGAGGAAACATTCAGTACTTC. Amino acid sequence: CAISDYDGGRALGGNIQYF.

On this clonotype itself: A single base separates this from a much larger clone, so it may be a read error. The V call is TRBV28, the J call TRBJ1-3; TRBD1 matches at 7 bases. This CDR3 has 17 residues. The junction had 14 bases not matched to a gene; V was cut back by 8 bases and J by 1 base. Germline CDR1 reads MDHEN; CDR2 reads SYDVKM. Here the CDR3 DNA reads TGTGCCAGCTGTTCCATGACAGGGTCGAGATCTGGAAACACCATATATTTT. This gives the protein CASCSMTGSRSGNTIYF.

The gene calls are TRBV29-1 and TRBJ2-3; D might be TRBD1 (5 bases). V was shortened by 3 bases and J by 5 bases, with 12 bases between the two germline ends. Looked up from germline, CDR1 is SQVTM and CDR2 is ANQGSEA. CDR3 length: 13 residues. CDR3 sequence reads: CSVEARGKDTQYF. CDR3 coding DNA: TGCAGCGTTGAGGCTAGGGGAAAAGATACGCAGTATTTT.

In the case of this clonotype: The junction and the germline gene differ at one end; a read error may be behind it. The genes are TRBV6-5 and TRBJ1-2; 9 bases are shared with TRBD1. This CDR3 has 14 residues. CDR1 MNHEY and CDR2 SVGAGI come from the germline V gene. Here the CDR3 DNA reads TGTGCCAACGGGAGGACAGGGGAGCGCTATGACTACATCTTC. Protein sequence: CANGRTGERYDYIF.

V usage is TRBV19 and J usage is TRBJ1-1; 7 bases are a match to TRBD1. V dropped 4 bases and J dropped 5; count of bases not matched to a gene: 7. This CDR3 region has 14 residues. From germline, CDR1 is LNHDA and CDR2 SQIVND (reference sequence). CDR3 nucleotides: TGTGCCAGTAGTAACGGAGGGGGCCTTACTGAAGCTTTCTTT. This encodes CASSNGGGLTEAFF.

A word on this clonotype: A much larger clone differs by one base, so this may be a read error. The chain combines TRBV13 with TRBJ1-2; 8 bases map to TRBD1. This CDR3 has 13 residues. Germline CDR1 and CDR2: PRHDT and FYEKMQ (reference sequence). The CDR3 is CPSSLNRGDGYTF. Written as DNA, the CDR3 is TGTCCCAGCAGCTTGAACAGGGGGGATGGCTACACCTTC.

CDR3 in DNA: TGCAGCGTCAACCCGGGGGGGCTTAGCAATGAGCAGTTCTTC. Translated, it gives CSVNPGGLSNEQFF. V gene TRBV29-1 combines with J gene TRBJ2-1; 8 positions match TRBD2. V lost 6 bases and J lost 6; bases outside the gene matches: 10. CDR3 size: 14 residues. Germline V lookup: CDR1 SQVTM, CDR2 ANQGSEA.

As regards this clonotype: A clone one base away is much larger, so this may be a read error. V is TRBV4-2 and J is TRBJ2-3; 9 bases agree with TRBD2. Germline values: CDR1 LGHNA, CDR2 YNFKEQ. The CDR3 totals 17 residues. The CDR3 region has the DNA TGTGTCAGCAGCCAAGTGGGTAGCGGGAGTTGGCCAGATACGCAGTATTTT. Translated, it gives CVSSQVGSGSWPDTQYF.

A note on this clonotype: The junction differs from germline at one of its ends, possibly a read error. The chain combines TRBV6-2 or TRBV6-3 with TRBJ2-2, with D uncertain. Per germline, CDR1 MNHEY and CDR2 SVGEGT. This CDR3 region has 12 residues. The CDR3 spells CTSSTNTRELFF. CDR3 bases: TGTACCAGCAGTACCAATACCCGGGAGCTGTTTTTT.

This clonotype was counted a few times. The rearrangement links TRBV29-1 to TRBJ1-2, with D hard to call. The CDR3 has 16 residues. The V end lost 4 bases, the J end lost 6 bases, and 24 bases lay between the germline ends. In germline, CDR1 is SQVTM, CDR2 ANQGSEA. This chain's CDR3 is CSVVPHQSSVEDGYTF. In DNA form, the CDR3 reads TGCAGCGTTGTTCCCCATCAATCCTCGGTAGAAGATGGCTACACCTTC.

This chain connects TRBV11-3 to TRBJ2-2; 8 nucleotides align to TRBD2. The CDR3 length is 16 residues. CDR1 is SGHNT, CDR2 YENEEA, per germline. The trim removed 5 bases at V and 12 bases at J, leaving 17 bases unmatched. The CDR3 DNA follows: TGTGCCAGCAGCGGCCGGGCGGTAGCGGGGACCTGGAAGCTGTTTTTT. This translates into CASSGRAVAGTWKLFF.

Concerning this clonotype itself: One end of the junction does not line up with germline, which may come from a read error. V and J are TRBV5-5 and TRBJ1-1; possibly TRBD1 for D (6 bases). This CDR3 comprises 14 residues. Germline values: CDR1 SGHKS, CDR2 YYEKEE (reference sequence). CDR3 residues: CASSMTGVNTEAFF. The CDR3 DNA follows: TGTGCCAGCAGCATGACAGGCGTGAACACTGAGGCTTTCTTT.

As regards this clonotype: The CDR3 end shows no conserved phenylalanine or tryptophan, and so a read error is likely. The DNA is left out, because the CDR3 cannot be placed on it with certainty; the CDR3 is given as TCRdb lists it. The rearrangement joins TRBV6-5 to TRBJ2-6; the DNA was not compared with TRBD1, the D call given in the table. Both ends counted, the CDR3 spans 17 residues. The germline gives CDR1 MNHEY, CDR2 SVGAGI. The CDR3 region is CASSSGTGDSGANVLTS.

This clonotype was counted many times. The chain is built from TRBV6-5 and TRBJ2-3, with D hard to call. V was clipped by 6 bases and J by 0 bases, with 7 bases between them. CDR1 and CDR2 (germline): MNHEY, SVGAGI. The CDR3 is 13 amino acids. This CDR3 is CASRRQSTDTQYF. The CDR3 DNA is TGTGCCAGCAGGAGGCAGAGCACAGATACGCAGTATTTT.

Note on this clonotype: Germline is not matched at one junction end, which may reflect a read error. The chain links TRBV11-3 to TRBJ2-6, with no clear D. The germline V gene encodes CDR1 SGHNT and CDR2 YENEEA. This CDR3 is built from 19 residues. DNA for the CDR3: TGTGCCAGCAGCCATGACGTTGGGTGGGCGCAGTCTGGGACCAACGTCCTGACTTTC. Translated, it gives CASSHDVGWAQSGTNVLTF.

The chain carries TRBV11-2 and TRBJ2-5, with 7 positions matching TRBD1. The V and J ends lost 1 base and 2 bases, in that order; junction bases with no gene match: 10. Looked up from germline, CDR1 is SGHAT and CDR2 is FQNNGV. There are 17 residues in the CDR3. CDR3 coding DNA: TGTGCCAGCAGCTTAGCGTTTGCAGGGGGTACTCAAGAGACCCAGTACTTC. The encoded protein is CASSLAFAGGTQETQYF. Full variable domain (missing parts from reference TRBV11-2 and TRBJ2-5): EAGVAQSPRYKIIEKRQSVAFWCNPISGHATLYWYQQILGQGPKLLIQFQNNGVVDDSQLPKDRFSAERLKGVDSTLKIQPAKLEDSAVYLCASSLAFAGGTQETQYFGPGTRLLVL.

Regarding this clonotype: Because it lacks the conserved phenylalanine or tryptophan at the end, this CDR3 is likely a read error. The chain is built from TRBV6-6 and TRBJ2-2, with TRBD2 matching over 11 bases. Germline V CDR1 and CDR2: MNHNY, SVGAGI (reference sequence). CDR3 length equals 15 residues. V trimming: 6 bases; J trimming: 6 bases; junction bases outside the gene matches: 6. The CDR3 DNA reads TGTGCCAGCAGCTCGACTAGCGGGAATGCCGGGGAGCTGTTTATT. This encodes CASSSTSGNAGELFI.

By proportion, this clonotype is medium-sized. As DNA, the CDR3 is TGTGCCAGCGGAATAGCGGGAGTGGACGAGCAGTACTTC. Encoded protein: CASGIAGVDEQYF. The rearrangement links TRBV11-3 to TRBJ2-7; 9 nucleotides match TRBD2. Germline-derived CDR1 and CDR2 are SGHNT and YENEEA. V dropped 8 bases and J dropped 5; count of bases not matched to a gene: 7. CDR3 length equals 13 residues.

CDR3: CSARDWGQGITEAFF. CDR3 DNA sequence: TGCAGTGCTAGAGATTGGGGGCAGGGGATCACTGAAGCTTTCTTT. The chain links TRBV20-1 to TRBJ1-1, with D perhaps matching TRBD1 (6 bases). Looked up from germline, CDR1 is DFQATT and CDR2 is SNEGSKA (reference sequence). This CDR3 region has 15 residues. Trimming removed 0 bases from V and 4 bases from J, with 15 bases in between.

With regard to this clonotype: An end of the junction differs from the germline gene, which may be a read error. The chain combines TRBV6-7 with TRBJ2-2; 7 bases match TRBD1. TRBV6-7 falls under the ORF class, with uncertain function. CDR3 size: 16 residues. CDR3 amino acids: CTSSYSQGENSGELFF. For the CDR3, the DNA is TGTACCAGCAGTTACTCGCAGGGGGAAAACTCCGGGGAGCTGTTTTTT.

This chain uses TRBV11-2 with TRBJ2-7; D unresolved. The CDR3 is made up of 14 amino acids. The V gene's germline CDR1 is SGHAT and CDR2 FQNNGV. The V and J ends lost 1 base and 11 bases respectively, with 18 bases between them. The CDR3 DNA follows: TGTGCCAGCAGCTTAGTTCGTTGGGGTCGAGAGAAGTACTTC. Translating gives CASSLVRWGREKYF. The full variable domain, its missing parts supplied by reference TRBV11-2 and TRBJ2-7, is EAGVAQSPRYKIIEKRQSVAFWCNPISGHATLYWYQQILGQGPKLLIQFQNNGVVDDSQLPKDRFSAERLKGVDSTLKIQPAKLEDSAVYLCASSLVRWGREKYFGPGTRLTVT.

As concerns this clonotype: Here the CDR3 omits its conserved ending phenylalanine or tryptophan, so a read error is the likely source. The gene calls are TRBV5-6 and TRBJ1-6, with 7 bases identical to TRBD1. Trimming removed 2 bases from V and 4 bases from J; junction bases left unmatched: 6. The CDR3 is 16 residues long. Germline V CDR1 and CDR2: SGHDT, YYEEEE. Here the CDR3 reads CASSFSGGGYNSPLHI. CDR3 bases: TGTGCCAGCAGCTTTTCAGGGGGAGGTTATAATTCACCCCTCCACATT.

As regards this clonotype: This may come from a read error, since a much larger clone is one base off. The V gene is TRBV12-3 or TRBV12-4, the J gene TRBJ1-1, with D unresolved. The CDR3 consists of 12 residues. CDR3 protein: CTSSPSTAQAFF. The CDR3 nucleotides are TGTACCAGCAGCCCATCGACGGCACAAGCTTTCTTT.

A note on this clonotype: A clone one base away is much larger, so this may be a read error. The chain carries TRBV7-8 and TRBJ2-2, with D hard to call. V was cut by 11 bases and J by 4 bases, with 11 bases left in between. CDR3 length: 12 residues. From germline, CDR1 is SGHVS and CDR2 FQNEAQ. CDR3 in DNA: TGTGCCGCAAATGTGGGCACCGGGGAGCTGTTTTTT. The encoded protein is CAANVGTGELFF.

In the case of this clonotype: Relative to the germline gene, one junction end is altered; a read error may explain this. V and J are TRBV11-1 and TRBJ2-2; D is uncertain. The CDR3 is made up of 14 amino acids. Germline CDR1 SGHAT, CDR2 FQDESV (reference sequence). The CDR3 sequence is CASSSSWNAGELFF. In DNA form, the CDR3 reads TGTGCCAGCAGCTCGTCTTGGAACGCCGGGGAGCTGTTTTTT.

The chain uses TRBV29-1 and TRBJ1-3; TRBD1 matches 8 bases. The germline CDR1 and CDR2 sequences are SQVTM and ANQGSEA. The ends lost 7 bases at V and 4 bases at J; junction bases unmatched: 6. The CDR3 has 13 residues. The CDR3 spells CSGGTGAGNTIYF. The DNA of the CDR3 is TGCAGCGGGGGGACAGGCGCAGGAAACACCATATATTTT.

As for this clonotype: Its ends do not fully match the called genes, so a read error is possible. CDR3 DNA: TGTGCCAACAGTTTGCAGACAGAGGGAGGAGAAAAACTGTTTTTT. Encoded protein: CANSLQTEGGEKLFF. The gene calls are TRBV6-5 and TRBJ1-4; perhaps TRBD1 as D (5 bases). CDR3 length: 15 amino acids. In germline, CDR1 is MNHEY, CDR2 SVGAGI.

In the case of this clonotype: This may arise from a read error, as a much more abundant clone is one base away. This chain links TRBV13 with TRBJ1-3; D not certain. The CDR3 has 17 amino acids. Germline V gene sequence: CDR1 PRHDT, CDR2 FYEKMQ (reference sequence). The CDR3: CASSLERTEHSGNTVYF. For the CDR3, the DNA is TGTGCCAGCAGCTTAGAGCGGACGGAACACTCTGGAAACACCGTATATTTT.

V is TRBV6-5 and J is TRBJ2-6; D may match TRBD1 or TRBD2 (5 bases each). Germline CDR1 is MNHEY and CDR2 is SVGAGI. V dropped 4 bases and J dropped 0 bases, with 13 bases sitting between them. This CDR3 spans 17 amino acids. CDR3 residues: CASSSWRGDSGANVLTF. The DNA of the CDR3 is TGTGCCAGCAGTTCCTGGAGAGGGGACTCTGGGGCCAACGTCCTGACTTTC.